Here is one T cell receptor beta chain with its context. Profiled with immunoSEQ multiplex PCR; TCRdb holds only in-frame clones, not every one. In the table there are around 110,000 clones, approximately 78% of which are singletons. The entry originates in a study of blood T cell repertoires in COVID-19. At the level of the study: Samples came from the United States, Italy and Spain, spanning acute and convalescent COVID-19.

CDR1 and CDR2 (germline): SGHTA, FQGTGA. The CDR3 loop spans 17 amino acids. The V gene end was trimmed by 5 bases and the J gene end by 0 bases; junction bases not matched to a gene: 6. The V and J genes are TRBV7-3 and TRBJ2-7; 14 nucleotides match TRBD2. Sequenced: peripheral blood. The source of this sequence is a man between 65 and 85 years old with acute or convalescent COVID-19. The CDR3 DNA is TGTGCCAGCAGCGGGACTAGCGGGAGCTTGTACTCCTACGAGCAGTACTTC. Residues: CASSGTSGSLYSYEQYF.